Following are 4 T cell receptor beta chains from one sample sequenced in a study of cytomegalovirus exposure and HLA in healthy donors (dated by TCRdb to the late 2010s). The library was generated by the immunoSEQ multiplex PCR assay. TCRdb's version of the immuneACCESS table is confined to in-frame rearrangements and falls short of the full clone set. An unresolved V gene accounts for under half of the shortfall where checked; the remainder is of unknown origin. The table for this sample lists about 160,000 clones; roughly 86% of them were counted only once. The ten largest clones take up 10% of the sample. Material: PBMCs. The receptor source for this set is a woman aged 18-29 years in good health and CMV-seropositive.

The chain is built from TRBV7-3 and TRBJ2-7; the D gene is possibly TRBD1 (6 bases). This CDR3 region has 15 residues. The germline V and J ends were trimmed by 2 bases and 5 bases, with 16 bases remaining between them. Per germline, CDR1 SGHTA and CDR2 FQGTGA. The CDR3 sequence is CASSLVSTGRDEQYF. CDR3 in DNA: TGTGCCAGCAGCTTAGTATCGACAGGTCGCGACGAGCAGTACTTC.

This chain uses TRBV5-6 with TRBJ1-5; D is unclear. V lost 1 base and J lost 3, with 14 bases in between. Germline V gives CDR1 SGHDT, CDR2 YYEEEE. This CDR3 is built from 16 residues. CDR3 DNA: TGTGCCAGCAGCTTGTCGGGCGGGCAATTCAATCAGCCCCAGCATTTT. This gives the protein CASSLSGGQFNQPQHF.

V and J are TRBV2 and TRBJ2-7; a weak D match, TRBD2 (6 bases). Trimming pared 6 bases from V and 2 bases from J, leaving 17 bases between. The CDR3 runs 15 residues. The germline gives CDR1 SNHLY, CDR2 FYNNEI. The CDR3 sequence: CASSVPSGQTYEQYF. The DNA of the CDR3 is TGTGCCAGCAGCGTACCCAGCGGGCAAACCTACGAGCAGTACTTC.

The chain carries TRBV27 and TRBJ2-7; TRBD1 might be the D (6 bases). Germline CDR1 and CDR2: MNHEY and SMNVEV (reference sequence). The CDR3 has 13 residues. V shed 4 bases and J shed 6 bases, with 13 bases lying between them. CDR3 sequence: CASSYSQGLEQYF. DNA of the CDR3: TGTGCCAGCAGTTACTCACAGGGTCTCGAGCAGTACTTC.